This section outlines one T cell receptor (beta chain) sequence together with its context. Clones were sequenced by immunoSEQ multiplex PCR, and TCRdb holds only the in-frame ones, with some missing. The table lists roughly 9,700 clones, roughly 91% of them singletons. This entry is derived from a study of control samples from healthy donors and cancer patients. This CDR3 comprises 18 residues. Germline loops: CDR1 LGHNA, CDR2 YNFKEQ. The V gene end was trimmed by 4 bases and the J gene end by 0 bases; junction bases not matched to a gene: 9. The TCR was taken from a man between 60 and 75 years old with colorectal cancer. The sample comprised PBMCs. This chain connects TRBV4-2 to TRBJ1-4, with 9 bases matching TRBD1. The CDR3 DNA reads TGTGCCAGCAGCCCTCTTACAGGGGGCGATGCAACTAATGAAAAACTGTTTTTT. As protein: CASSPLTGGDATNEKLFF.